This TCR beta chain originates from a study of blood T cell repertoires in COVID-19. Study-level background: Material from acute and convalescent COVID-19 was sourced from the United States, Italy and Spain. Nucleic acid was either cDNA or gDNA, and it came from T cells, B-cell-depleted T cells, or PBMCs.

Followed longitudinally, the Seattle patients had been enrolled during active infection. As regards this clone: Germline is not matched at one junction end, which may reflect a read error.

In the source study's methods: From reference gene primer amplification, estimates of nucleated cell counts were derived. Method: immunoSEQ multiplex PCR; TCRdb's copy keeps in-frame clones and lacks some. That table gives V, J and clone size, and the DNA gave D and trimming. The sample contains approximately 45,000 clones, roughly 89% of which appear only once. Germline loops: CDR1 MRHNA, CDR2 SNTAGT. The CDR3 has 14 amino acids. The receptor was isolated from a man in his forties with COVID-19, enrolled during active disease. The rearrangement joins TRBV6-4 to TRBJ1-5, with 9 bases fitting TRBD1. The sample comprised peripheral blood. CDR3 sequence reads: CASSVQGADQPQHF. The DNA for the CDR3 is TGTGCTAGCAGCGTACAGGGGGCGGATCAGCCCCAGCATTTT.